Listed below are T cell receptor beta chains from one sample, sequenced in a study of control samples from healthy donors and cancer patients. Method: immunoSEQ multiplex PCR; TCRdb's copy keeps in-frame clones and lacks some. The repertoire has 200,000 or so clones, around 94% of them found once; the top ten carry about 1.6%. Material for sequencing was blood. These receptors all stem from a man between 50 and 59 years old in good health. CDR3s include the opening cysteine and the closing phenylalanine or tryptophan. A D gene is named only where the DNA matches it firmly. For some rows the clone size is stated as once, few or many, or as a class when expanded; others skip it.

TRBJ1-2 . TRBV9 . CASSVAPGADYGYTF TGTGCCAGCAGCGTAGCCCCTGGAGCAGACTATGGCTACACCTTC
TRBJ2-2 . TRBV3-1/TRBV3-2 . CASSQRTPRPGELFF TGTGCCAGCAGCCAAAGGACTCCCCGGCCCGGGGAGCTGTTTTTT
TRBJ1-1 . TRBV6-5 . CASTAKGFMNTEAFF TGTGCCAGCACGGCCAAGGGTTTCATGAACACTGAAGCTTTCTTT
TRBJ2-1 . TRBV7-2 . CASSLGTVRGQNEQFF TGTGCCAGCAGCCTTGGGACAGTGCGGGGCCAAAATGAGCAGTTCTTC
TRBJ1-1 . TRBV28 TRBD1 CASSSTGERGKGNTEAFF TGTGCCAGCAGTTCCACAGGGGAGAGGGGGAAGGGGAACACTGAAGCTTTCTTT
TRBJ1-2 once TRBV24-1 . CATSDSTNYGYTF TGTGCCACCAGTGATTCGACGAACTATGGCTACACCTTC
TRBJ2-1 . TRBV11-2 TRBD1 CASSTRTGVYNEQFF TGTGCCAGCAGCACAAGGACAGGGGTTTACAATGAGCAGTTCTTC
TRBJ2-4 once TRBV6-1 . CASSEAGVTKNIQYF TGTGCCAGCAGTGAAGCTGGGGTAACCAAAAACATTCAGTACTTC
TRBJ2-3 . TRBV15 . CATSSQGGATDTQYF TGTGCCACCAGCAGCCAAGGGGGGGCAACAGATACGCAGTATTTT
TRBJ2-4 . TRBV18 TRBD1 CASSRSSGTGGGVAKNIQYF TGTGCCAGCTCAAGATCATCCGGGACAGGGGGCGGGGTGGCCAAAAACATTCAGTACTTC
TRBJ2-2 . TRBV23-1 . CASSQWSQFAGELFF TGCGCCAGCAGTCAATGGAGCCAGTTCGCCGGGGAGCTGTTTTTT
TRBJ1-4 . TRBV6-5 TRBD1 CASSYSTGAGGEKLFF TGTGCCAGCAGTTACTCGACAGGGGCCGGGGGTGAAAAACTGTTTTTT
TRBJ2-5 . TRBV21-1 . CASKGSGAIQETQYF TGTGCCAGCAAGGGAAGCGGGGCGATCCAAGAGACCCAGTACTTC
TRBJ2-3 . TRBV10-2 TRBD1 CASRVQGWADTQYF TGCGCCAGCAGGGTACAGGGGTGGGCAGATACGCAGTATTTT
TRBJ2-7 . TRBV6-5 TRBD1 CASSYSHRGLYEQYF TGTGCCAGCAGTTACTCGCACAGGGGGCTCTACGAGCAGTACTTC
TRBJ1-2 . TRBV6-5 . CASSYSTGGTGYGYTF TGTGCCAGCAGTTACTCCACTGGAGGCACTGGGTATGGCTACACCTTC
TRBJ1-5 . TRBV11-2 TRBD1 CASSRQGAGNQPQHF TGTGCCAGCAGCCGTCAGGGGGCCGGGAATCAGCCCCAGCATTTT
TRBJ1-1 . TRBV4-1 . CASSQEVGSSPATEAFF TGCGCCAGCAGCCAAGAAGTCGGCAGCTCGCCGGCCACTGAAGCTTTCTTT
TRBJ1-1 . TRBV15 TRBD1 CATSRGDRVPEAFF TGTGCCACCAGCAGAGGAGACAGGGTACCTGAAGCTTTCTTT
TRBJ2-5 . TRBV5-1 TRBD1 CASSPGQAMETQYF TGCGCCAGCAGCCCGGGACAGGCAATGGAGACCCAGTACTTC
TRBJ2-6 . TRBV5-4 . CASSLGGLPGANVLTF TGTGCCAGCAGCTTAGGAGGCCTTCCTGGGGCCAACGTCCTGACTTTC
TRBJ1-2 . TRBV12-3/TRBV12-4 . CASTPDPSNGYTF TGTGCCAGCACCCCCGACCCGTCTAATGGCTACACCTTC
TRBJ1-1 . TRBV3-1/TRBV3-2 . CASSQDYQGNTEAFF TGTGCCAGCAGCCAAGATTACCAGGGGAACACTGAAGCTTTCTTT
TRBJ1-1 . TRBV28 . CASQYFWGAAFF TGTGCCAGCCAATACTTTTGGGGCGCAGCTTTCTTT
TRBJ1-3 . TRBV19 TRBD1 CASRDRQGATGNTIYF TGTGCCAGTAGGGATCGACAGGGGGCAACTGGAAACACCATATATTTT
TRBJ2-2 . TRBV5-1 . CASSFSGRTNTGELFF TGCGCCAGCAGCTTTTCGGGACGTACGAACACCGGGGAGCTGTTTTTT
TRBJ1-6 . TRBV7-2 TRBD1 CASSTGTGKNSPLHF TGTGCCAGCAGCACGGGGACAGGGAAGAATTCACCCCTCCACTTT
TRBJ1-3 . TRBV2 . CATTLNLSGNTIYF TGTGCCACTACCCTCAACCTCTCTGGAAACACCATATATTTT
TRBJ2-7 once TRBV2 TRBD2 CASRRETAPYEQYF TGTGCCAGCAGGCGGGAGACAGCACCCTACGAGCAGTACTTC
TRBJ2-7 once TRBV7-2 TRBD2 CASSVGTSGSYEQYF TGTGCCAGCAGCGTGGGTACTAGCGGATCCTACGAGCAGTACTTC
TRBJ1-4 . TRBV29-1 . CSVVDVANSEKLFF TGCAGCGTTGTGGACGTAGCGAATAGTGAAAAACTGTTTTTT
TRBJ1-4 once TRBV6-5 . CASSLRDFRGEKLFF TGTGCCAGCAGTTTACGGGACTTTAGAGGTGAAAAACTGTTTTTT
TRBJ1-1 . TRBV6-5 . CASSRGVNTEAFF TGTGCCAGCAGTAGGGGAGTGAACACTGAAGCTTTCTTT
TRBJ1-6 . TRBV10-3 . CAISESSGAPLHF TGTGCCATCAGTGAGTCATCAGGAGCACCCCTCCACTTT
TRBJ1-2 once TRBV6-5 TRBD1 CASSLTGTGGAGYTF TGTGCCAGCAGCCTGACCGGGACAGGGGGTGCGGGCTACACCTTC
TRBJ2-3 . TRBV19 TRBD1 CASSIRQGAVRTDTQYF TGTGCCAGTAGTATCAGACAGGGGGCAGTTAGGACAGATACGCAGTATTTT
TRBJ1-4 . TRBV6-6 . CASSYSGTAGEKLFF TGTGCCAGCAGTTACTCTGGGACCGCGGGTGAAAAACTGTTTTTT
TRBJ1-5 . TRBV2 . CASSDSDQPQHF TGTGCCAGCAGTGACAGCGATCAGCCCCAGCATTTT
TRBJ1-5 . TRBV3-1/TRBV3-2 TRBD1 CASSSGGSRQPQHF TGTGCCAGCAGCTCAGGGGGCTCGCGGCAGCCCCAGCATTTT
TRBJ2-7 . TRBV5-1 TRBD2 CASSLGGLAVSSYEQYF TGCGCCAGCAGCTTGGGAGGACTAGCGGTGAGCTCCTACGAGCAGTACTTC
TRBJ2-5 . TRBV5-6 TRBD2 CASSSLLSGGTQETQYF TGTGCCAGCAGCTCCCTACTGAGCGGGGGAACCCAAGAGACCCAGTACTTC
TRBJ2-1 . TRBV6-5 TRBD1 CASTWTGVKEQFF TGTGCCAGCACCTGGACAGGGGTGAAGGAGCAGTTCTTC
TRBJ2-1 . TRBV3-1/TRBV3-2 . CASSVMGDERDNEQFF TGTGCCAGCAGTGTTATGGGGGACGAAAGGGACAATGAGCAGTTCTTC
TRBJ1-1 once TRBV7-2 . CASSPQPNTEAFF TGTGCCAGCAGCCCACAGCCGAACACTGAAGCTTTCTTT
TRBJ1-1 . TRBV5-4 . CASSADMNTEAFF TGTGCCAGCAGCGCCGATATGAACACTGAAGCTTTCTTT
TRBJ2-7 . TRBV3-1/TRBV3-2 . CASSQAGVGEQYF TGTGCCAGCAGCCAAGCGGGGGTCGGCGAGCAGTACTTC
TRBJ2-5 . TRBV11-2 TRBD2 CASSLAGTSGDGTQYF TGTGCCAGCAGCTTAGCAGGGACTAGCGGGGACGGGACCCAGTACTTC
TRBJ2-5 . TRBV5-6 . CASSLPGGKETQYF TGTGCCAGCAGCTTGCCAGGTGGGAAAGAGACCCAGTACTTC
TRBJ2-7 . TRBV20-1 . CSASIRAYHEQYF TGCAGTGCTAGTATCAGGGCGTATCACGAGCAGTACTTC
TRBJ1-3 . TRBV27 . CASSPSVGGAGNTIYF TGTGCCAGCAGTCCTTCAGTAGGGGGGGCTGGAAACACCATATATTTT
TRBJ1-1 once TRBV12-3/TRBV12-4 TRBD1 CASRWTGDTEAFF TGTGCCAGCAGATGGACAGGGGACACTGAAGCTTTCTTT
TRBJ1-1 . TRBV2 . CASNPETYRYTEAFF TGTGCCAGCAACCCGGAGACTTACAGATACACTGAAGCTTTCTTT
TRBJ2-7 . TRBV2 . CASSAESVKYF TGTGCCAGCAGTGCGGAGTCAGTTAAGTACTTC